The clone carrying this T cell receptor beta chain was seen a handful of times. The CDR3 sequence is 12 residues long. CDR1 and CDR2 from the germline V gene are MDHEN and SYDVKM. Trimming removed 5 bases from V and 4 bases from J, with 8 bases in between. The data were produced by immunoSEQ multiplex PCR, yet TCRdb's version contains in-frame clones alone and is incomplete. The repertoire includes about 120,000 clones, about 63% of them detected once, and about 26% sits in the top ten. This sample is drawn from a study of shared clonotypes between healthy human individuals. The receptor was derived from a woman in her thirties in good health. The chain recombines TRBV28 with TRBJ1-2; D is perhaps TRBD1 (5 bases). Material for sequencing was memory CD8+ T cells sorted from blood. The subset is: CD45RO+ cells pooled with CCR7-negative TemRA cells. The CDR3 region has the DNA TGTGCCAGCAGTGGGGGTGGCTATGGCTACACCTTC. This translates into CASSGGGYGYTF.